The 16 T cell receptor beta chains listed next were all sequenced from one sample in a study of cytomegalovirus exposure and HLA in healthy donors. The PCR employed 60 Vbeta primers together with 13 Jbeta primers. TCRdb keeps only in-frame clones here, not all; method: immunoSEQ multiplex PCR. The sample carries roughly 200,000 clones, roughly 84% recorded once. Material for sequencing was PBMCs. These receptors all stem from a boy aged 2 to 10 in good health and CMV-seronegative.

CDR3 residues: CASSLAGGNEQYF. For the CDR3, the DNA is TGTGCCAGCAGCTTAGCCGGGGGGAACGAGCAGTACTTC. This chain links TRBV7-3 with TRBJ2-7; 7 nucleotides match TRBD2. The ends lost 2 bases at V and 5 bases at J; junction bases unmatched: 3. This CDR3 is built from 13 residues. Germline V gene sequence: CDR1 SGHTA, CDR2 FQGTGA.

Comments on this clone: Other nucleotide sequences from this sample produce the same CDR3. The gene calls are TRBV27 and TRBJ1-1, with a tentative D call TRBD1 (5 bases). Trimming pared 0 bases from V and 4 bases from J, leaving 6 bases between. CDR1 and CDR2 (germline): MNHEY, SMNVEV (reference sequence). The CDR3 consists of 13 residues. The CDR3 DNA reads TGTGCCAGCAGTTTATCGGGGGGCACTGAAGCTTTCTTT. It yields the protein CASSLSGGTEAFF.

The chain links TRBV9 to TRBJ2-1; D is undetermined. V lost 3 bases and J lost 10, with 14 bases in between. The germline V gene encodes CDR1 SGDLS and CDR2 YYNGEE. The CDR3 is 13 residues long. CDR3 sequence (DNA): TGTGCCAGCAGCGCCTTCCAGAGAGGAGAGCAGTTCTTC. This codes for CASSAFQRGEQFF.

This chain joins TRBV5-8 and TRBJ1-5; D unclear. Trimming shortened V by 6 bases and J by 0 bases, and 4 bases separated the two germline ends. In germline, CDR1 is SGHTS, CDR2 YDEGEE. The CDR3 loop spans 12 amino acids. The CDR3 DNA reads TGTGCCAGCACCCTTAGCAATCAGCCCCAGCATTTT. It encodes CASTLSNQPQHF.

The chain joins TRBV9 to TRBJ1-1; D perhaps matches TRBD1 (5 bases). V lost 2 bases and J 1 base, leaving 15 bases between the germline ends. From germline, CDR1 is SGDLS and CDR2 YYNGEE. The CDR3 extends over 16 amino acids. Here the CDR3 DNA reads TGTGCCAGCAGCGTGGGGTTTGGGAGGGGGAACACTGAAGCTTTCTTT. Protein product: CASSVGFGRGNTEAFF.

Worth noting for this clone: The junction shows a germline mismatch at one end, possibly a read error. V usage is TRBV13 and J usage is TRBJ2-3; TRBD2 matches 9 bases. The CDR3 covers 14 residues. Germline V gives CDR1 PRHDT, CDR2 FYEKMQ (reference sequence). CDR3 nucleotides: TGTGCCAGCAGCCCGGAGCGACCCTTTAGCGGGAGAAATTTT. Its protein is CASSPERPFSGRNF. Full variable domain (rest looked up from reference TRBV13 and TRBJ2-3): AAGVIQSPRHLIKEKRETATLKCYPIPRHDTVYWYQQGPGQDPQFLISFYEKMQSDKGSIPDRFSAQQFSDYHSELNMSSLELGDSALYFCASSPERPFSGRNFGPGTRLTVL.

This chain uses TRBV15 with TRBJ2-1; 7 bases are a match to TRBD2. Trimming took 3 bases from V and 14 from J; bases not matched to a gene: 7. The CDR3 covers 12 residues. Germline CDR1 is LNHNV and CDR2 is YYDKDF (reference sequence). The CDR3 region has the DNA TGTGCCACCAGCAGGGGAGGGAGGCCGGAGTTCTTC. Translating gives CATSRGGRPEFF.

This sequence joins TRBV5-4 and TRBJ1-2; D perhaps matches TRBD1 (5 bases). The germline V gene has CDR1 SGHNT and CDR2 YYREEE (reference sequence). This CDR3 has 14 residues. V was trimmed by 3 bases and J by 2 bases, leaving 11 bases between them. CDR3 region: CASSSDSTNYGYTF. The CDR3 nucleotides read TGTGCCAGCAGCTCTGACAGTACGAACTATGGCTACACCTTC.

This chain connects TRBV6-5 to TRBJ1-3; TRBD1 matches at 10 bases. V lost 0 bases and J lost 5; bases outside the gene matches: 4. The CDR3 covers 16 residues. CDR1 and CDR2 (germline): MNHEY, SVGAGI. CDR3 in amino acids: CASSYSRQGARNTIYF. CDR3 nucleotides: TGTGCCAGCAGTTACTCTAGACAGGGGGCGAGAAACACCATATATTTT.

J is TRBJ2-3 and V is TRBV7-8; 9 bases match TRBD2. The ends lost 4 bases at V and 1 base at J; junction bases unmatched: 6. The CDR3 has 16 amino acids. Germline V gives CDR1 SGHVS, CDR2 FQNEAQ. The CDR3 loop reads CASSSLAGRGTDTQYF. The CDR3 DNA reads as TGTGCCAGCAGCTCCCTAGCGGGGAGGGGCACAGATACGCAGTATTTT.

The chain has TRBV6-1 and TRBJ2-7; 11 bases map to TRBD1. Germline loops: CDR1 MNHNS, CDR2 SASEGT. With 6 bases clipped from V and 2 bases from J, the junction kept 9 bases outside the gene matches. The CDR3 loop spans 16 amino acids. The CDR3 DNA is TGTGCCAGCAGAGAATATCCGGGACAGGGGGCCTACGAGCAGTACTTC. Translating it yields CASREYPGQGAYEQYF.

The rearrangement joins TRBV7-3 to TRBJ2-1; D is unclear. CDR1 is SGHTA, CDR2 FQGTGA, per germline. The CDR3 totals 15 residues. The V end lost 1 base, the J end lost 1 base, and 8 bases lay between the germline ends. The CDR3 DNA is TGTGCCAGCAGCTTAAGGGCAGCTTCCTACAATGAGCAGTTCTTC. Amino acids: CASSLRAASYNEQFF.

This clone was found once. CDR3 coding DNA: TGTGCCAGCAGCTTGGGACTAGCGGCGTATTTT. It codes for CASSLGLAAYF. The V call is TRBV5-8, the J call TRBJ2-3, with 9 bases aligning to TRBD2. CDR3 length: 11 residues. Germline V gene data show CDR1 as SGHTS and CDR2 as YDEGEE. V lost 0 bases to trimming and J lost 14 bases; unmatched junction nucleotides: 1.

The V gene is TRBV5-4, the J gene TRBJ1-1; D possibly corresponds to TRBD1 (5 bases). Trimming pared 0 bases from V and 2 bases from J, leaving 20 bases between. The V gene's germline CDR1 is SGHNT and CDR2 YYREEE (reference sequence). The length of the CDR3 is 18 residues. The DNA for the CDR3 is TGTGCCAGCAGCTTGGCCGGTCAGGGTTGGGGCAAAAACACTGAAGCTTTCTTT. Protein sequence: CASSLAGQGWGKNTEAFF. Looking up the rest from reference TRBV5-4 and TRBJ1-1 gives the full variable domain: ETGVTQSPTHLIKTRGQQVTLRCSSQSGHNTVSWYQQALGQGPQFIFQYYREEENGRGNFPPRFSGLQFPNYSSELNVNALELDDSALYLCASSLAGQGWGKNTEAFFGQGTRLTVV.

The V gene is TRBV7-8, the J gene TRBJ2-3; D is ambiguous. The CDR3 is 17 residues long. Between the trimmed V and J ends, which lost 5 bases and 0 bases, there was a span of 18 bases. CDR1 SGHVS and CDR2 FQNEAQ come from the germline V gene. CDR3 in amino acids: CASSLGRRPTSTDTQYF. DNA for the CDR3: TGTGCCAGCAGCCTGGGCAGACGCCCAACTAGCACAGATACGCAGTATTTT.

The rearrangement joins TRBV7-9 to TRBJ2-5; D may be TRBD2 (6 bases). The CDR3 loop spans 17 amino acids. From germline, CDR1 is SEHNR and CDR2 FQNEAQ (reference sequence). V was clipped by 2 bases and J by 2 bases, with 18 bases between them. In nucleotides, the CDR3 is TGTGCCAGCAGCTTACTTCTACCCTTAGCGGATCAAGAGACCCAGTACTTC. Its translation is CASSLLLPLADQETQYF.